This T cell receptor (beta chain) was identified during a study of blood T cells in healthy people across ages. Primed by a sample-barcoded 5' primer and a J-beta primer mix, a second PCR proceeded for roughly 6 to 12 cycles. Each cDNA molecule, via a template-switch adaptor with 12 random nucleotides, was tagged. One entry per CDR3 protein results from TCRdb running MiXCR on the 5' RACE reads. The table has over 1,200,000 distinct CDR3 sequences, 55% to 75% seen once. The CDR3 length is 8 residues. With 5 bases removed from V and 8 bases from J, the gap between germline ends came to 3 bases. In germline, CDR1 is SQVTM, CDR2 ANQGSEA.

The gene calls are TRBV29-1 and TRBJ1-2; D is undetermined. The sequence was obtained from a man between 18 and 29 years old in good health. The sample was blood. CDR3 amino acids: CSVQGYTF. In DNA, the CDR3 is TGCAGCGTTCAGGGCTACACCTTC.